This TCR beta chain was identified in a study of OX40 agonist ivuxolimab in advanced cancers. With respect to the entire study: Ivuxolimab was an agonistic, fully human IgG2 monoclonal antibody directed against OX40 (CD134), a costimulatory receptor. Prior anti-PD-1, anti-PD-L1 or anti-CTLA-4 therapy was permitted, and approximately 40% of dose-escalation patients had received checkpoint inhibitors. The point of sequencing TCRbeta in the periphery was to test whether ivuxolimab changed TCR sequence diversity and drove clonal T-cell expansion. The paper covers the monotherapy dose-escalation part of the phase I ivuxolimab trial, which included N ≈ 52 patients. Among the approximately 50 dose-escalation patients, roughly 20 had hepatocellular carcinoma, some 15 melanoma, 9 renal cell carcinoma and 9 head and neck cancer. Intravenous ivuxolimab was administered to patients every 2 weeks at six dose levels: 0.01, 0.1, 0.3, 1.5, 3 and 10 mg/kg. Partial responses occurred in three dose-escalation patients, of whom one had hepatocellular carcinoma and two had cutaneous melanoma. In the dose-escalation cohort, roughly 80% of patients were male, and the mean age was approximately 64 years, with a range of roughly 20 to 79.

Genomic DNA was extracted from sorted cells for sequencing of the TCRbeta CDR3 region. The immunoSEQ Assay was used to sequence the TCRbeta CDR3 regions. The clones in this table, taken by TCRdb from immuneACCESS, are in-frame only. Not every clone is retained; where verified, under half of the shortfall comes from an unresolved V gene, and the cause of the rest is unknown. The sample contains around 81,000 clones, roughly 88% of them found a single time. The ten largest account for approximately 1% of the sample. Patients with a history of autoimmune disease or receiving systemic immunosuppression were excluded from the trial. Peripheral blood for TCR sequencing was collected from all dose cohorts at baseline, on cycle 4 day 1, and on cycle 7 day 1. Samples were obtained from an open-label, multicenter, first-in-human phase I dose-escalation trial of ivuxolimab. Adults with locally advanced or metastatic melanoma, renal cell carcinoma, hepatocellular carcinoma or head and neck squamous cell carcinoma were enrolled in the trial. Before TCR sequencing, CD4+ T cells and CD8+ T cells were sorted from peripheral blood as separate populations.

Study-wide findings and limitations: The antigen specificity of the clonally expanded peripheral T cells was not determined. In partial responders in the 0.1-3.0 mg/kg groups, normalized peripheral clonal expansion was found to be among the lowest, especially among CD8+ T cells. At doses from 0.1 to 3.0 mg/kg, clonal expansion was seen in both CD4+ and CD8+ blood T cells between baseline and week 6. On average, CD8+ T cells showed more expanded clones than CD4+ T cells after ivuxolimab. Low levels of normalized T-cell clonal expansion were also seen in some patients who did not respond.

A remark on this clone: The antigen it recognizes is unknown. Base qualities are not at hand, and no much larger clone is one base apart.

CDR1 is given as MNHEY and CDR2 as SMNVEV, both from the germline V gene (reference sequence). The cysteine opens and the phenylalanine closes a CDR3 of 15 amino acids. Just the 45-base CDR3 DNA is kept, in frame starting at base 1. V lost 6 bases and J lost 3 bases, and the count of bases not matched to a germline gene is 8. The TCR comes from an adult with an advanced solid tumor such as melanoma, head and neck, liver or kidney cancer. The sequence links TRBV27 to TRBJ2-7, with 10 central nucleotides matching TRBD2. The source was CD4+ or CD8+ T cells sorted from blood, collected in a trial of the OX40 agonist ivuxolimab. The DNA is as follows: TGTGCCAGCAGCCCGGGGTCTAGCGGGAGCTACGAGCAGTACTTC. The encoded protein is CASSPGSSGSYEQYF.